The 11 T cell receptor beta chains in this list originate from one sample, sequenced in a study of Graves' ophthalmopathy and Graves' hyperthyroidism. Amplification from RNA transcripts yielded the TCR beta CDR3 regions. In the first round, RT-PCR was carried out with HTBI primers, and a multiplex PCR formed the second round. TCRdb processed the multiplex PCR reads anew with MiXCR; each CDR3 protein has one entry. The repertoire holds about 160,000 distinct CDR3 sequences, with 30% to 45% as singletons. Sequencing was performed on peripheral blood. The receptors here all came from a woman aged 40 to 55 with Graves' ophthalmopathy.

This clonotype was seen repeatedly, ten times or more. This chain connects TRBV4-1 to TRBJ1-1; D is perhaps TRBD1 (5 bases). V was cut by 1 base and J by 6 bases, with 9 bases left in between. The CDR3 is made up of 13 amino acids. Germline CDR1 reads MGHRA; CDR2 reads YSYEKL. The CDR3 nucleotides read TGCGCCAGCAGCCAAGGGCAGGGTCCTGAAGCTTTCTTT. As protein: CASSQGQGPEAFF.

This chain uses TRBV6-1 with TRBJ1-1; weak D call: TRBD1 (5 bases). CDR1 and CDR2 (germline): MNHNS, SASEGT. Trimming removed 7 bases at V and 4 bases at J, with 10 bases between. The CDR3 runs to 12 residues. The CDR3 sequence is CASNQGFTEAFF. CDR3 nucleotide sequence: TGTGCCAGCAACCAGGGATTCACTGAAGCTTTCTTT.

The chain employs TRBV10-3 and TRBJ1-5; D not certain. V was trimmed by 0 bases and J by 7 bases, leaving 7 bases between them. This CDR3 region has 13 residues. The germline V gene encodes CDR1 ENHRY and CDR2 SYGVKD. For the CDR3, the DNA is TGTGCCATCAGTGAGTCGTCATCCCAGCCCCAGCATTTT. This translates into CAISESSSQPQHF.

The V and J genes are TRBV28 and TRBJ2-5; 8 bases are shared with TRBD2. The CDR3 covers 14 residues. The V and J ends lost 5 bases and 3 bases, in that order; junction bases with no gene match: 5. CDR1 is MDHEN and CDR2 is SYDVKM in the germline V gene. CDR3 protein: CASSLNGREETQYF. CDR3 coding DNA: TGTGCCAGCAGTCTAAACGGGAGGGAAGAGACCCAGTACTTC.

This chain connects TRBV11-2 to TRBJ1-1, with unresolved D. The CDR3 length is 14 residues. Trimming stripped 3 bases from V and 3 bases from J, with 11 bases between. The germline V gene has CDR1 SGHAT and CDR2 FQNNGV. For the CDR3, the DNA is TGTGCCAGCAGCTTCGCTACGTTGGACACTGAAGCTTTCTTT. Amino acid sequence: CASSFATLDTEAFF.

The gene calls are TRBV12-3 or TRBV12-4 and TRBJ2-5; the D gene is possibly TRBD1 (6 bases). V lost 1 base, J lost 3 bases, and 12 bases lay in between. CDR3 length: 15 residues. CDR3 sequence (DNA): TGTGCCAGCAGTTTAGAACAGGGATGGGAAGAGACCCAGTACTTC. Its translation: CASSLEQGWEETQYF.

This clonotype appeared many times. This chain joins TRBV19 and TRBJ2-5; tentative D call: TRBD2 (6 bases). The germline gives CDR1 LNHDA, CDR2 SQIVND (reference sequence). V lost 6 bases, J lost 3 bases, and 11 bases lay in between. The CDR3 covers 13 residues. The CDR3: CASRDRGKETQYF. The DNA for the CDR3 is TGTGCCAGTAGAGATCGCGGGAAAGAGACCCAGTACTTC.

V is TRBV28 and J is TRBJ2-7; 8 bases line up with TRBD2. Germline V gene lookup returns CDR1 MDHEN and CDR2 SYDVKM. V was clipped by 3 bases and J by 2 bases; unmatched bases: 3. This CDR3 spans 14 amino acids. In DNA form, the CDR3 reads TGTGCCAGCAGTTTTCCGGGGGGGCCCTACGAGCAGTACTTC. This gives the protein CASSFPGGPYEQYF. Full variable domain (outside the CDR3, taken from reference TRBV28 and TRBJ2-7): DVKVTQSSRYLVKRTGEKVFLECVQDMDHENMFWYRQDPGLGLRLIYFSYDVKMKEKGDIPEGYSVSREKKERFSLILESASTNQTSMYLCASSFPGGPYEQYFGPGTRLTVT.

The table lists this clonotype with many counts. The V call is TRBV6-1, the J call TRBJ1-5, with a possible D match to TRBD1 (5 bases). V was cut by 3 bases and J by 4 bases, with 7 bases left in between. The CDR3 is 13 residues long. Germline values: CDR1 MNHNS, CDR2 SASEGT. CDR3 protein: CASSDRVNQPQHF. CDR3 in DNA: TGTGCCAGCAGTGACAGGGTAAATCAGCCCCAGCATTTT.

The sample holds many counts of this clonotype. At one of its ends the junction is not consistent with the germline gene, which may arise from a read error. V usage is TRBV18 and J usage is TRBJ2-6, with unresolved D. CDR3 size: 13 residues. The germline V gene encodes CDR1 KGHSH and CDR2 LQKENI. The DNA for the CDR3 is TGTGCCAGCTCACCAGATGGGGTCAACGTCCTGACTTTC. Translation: CASSPDGVNVLTF.

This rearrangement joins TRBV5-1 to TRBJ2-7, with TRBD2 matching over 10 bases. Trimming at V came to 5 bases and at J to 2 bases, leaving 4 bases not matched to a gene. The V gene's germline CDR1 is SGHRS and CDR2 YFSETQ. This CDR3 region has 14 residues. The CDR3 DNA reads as TGCGCCAGCAGGGGGACTAGCGATGCCTACGAGCAGTACTTC. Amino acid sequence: CASRGTSDAYEQYF.